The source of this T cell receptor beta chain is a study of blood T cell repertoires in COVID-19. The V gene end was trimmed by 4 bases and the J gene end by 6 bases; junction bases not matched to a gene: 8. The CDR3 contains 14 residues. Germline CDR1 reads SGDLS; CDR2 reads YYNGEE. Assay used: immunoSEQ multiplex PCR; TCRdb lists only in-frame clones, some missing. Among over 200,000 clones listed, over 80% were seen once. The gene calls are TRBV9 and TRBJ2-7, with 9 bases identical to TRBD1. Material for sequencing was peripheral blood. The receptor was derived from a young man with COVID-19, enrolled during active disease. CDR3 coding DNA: TGTGCCAGCAGCCCCACGGGACAGGGCTTCGAGCAGTACTTC. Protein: CASSPTGQGFEQYF.